The T cell receptor (beta chain) described here comes from a study of siplizumab effects on memory and regulatory T cells. The repertoire was sequenced with immunoSEQ multiplex PCR; TCRdb's copy has only in-frame clones and lacks some. The sample yields some 100,000 clones, approximately 97% seen once. The TCR was taken from a human donor in good health. The sample consisted of naive CD4+ T cells sorted from blood.

In nucleotides, the CDR3 is TGCAGCGTTGAAGTACGACAGGGAATCTATGGCTACACCTTC. Translated: CSVEVRQGIYGYTF. J is TRBJ1-2 and V is TRBV29-1; TRBD1 agrees at 7 bases. Germline V gene sequence: CDR1 SQVTM, CDR2 ANQGSEA. CDR3 length: 14 residues. Losses at the gene ends were 1 base for V and 4 bases for J; bases not matched to a gene: 6.